The 11 T cell receptor beta chains given below trace back to one sample, sequenced in a study of cytomegalovirus exposure and HLA in healthy donors. Vbeta (60) and Jbeta (13) primers were used in the PCR. Produced via immunoSEQ multiplex PCR; TCRdb's table is partial and in-frame only. This sample lists 170,000 or so clones; its ten largest clones have around 1.9%. What was sequenced was PBMCs. The receptors were gathered from a young man in good health and CMV-seronegative.

The chain links TRBV9 to TRBJ2-1; 9 nucleotides line up with TRBD2. Germline CDR1 reads SGDLS; CDR2 reads YYNGEE. V lost 1 base to trimming and J lost 9 bases; unmatched junction nucleotides: 11. The CDR3 is made up of 16 amino acids. The CDR3 protein is CASSVTLSGSYGEQFF. The CDR3 region has the DNA TGTGCCAGCAGCGTAACACTTAGCGGGAGTTACGGTGAGCAGTTCTTC.

The V call is TRBV4-3, the J call TRBJ2-7; 11 nucleotides agree with TRBD2. Germline V lookup: CDR1 LGHNA, CDR2 YSLEER. This CDR3 is 15 amino acids long. V was pared by 2 bases and J by 6 bases, with 6 bases of the junction left unmatched. Here the CDR3 DNA reads TGCGCCAGCAGCCAAATAGCGGGAGGGCCCTCCGAGCAGTACTTC. As protein: CASSQIAGGPSEQYF.

J is TRBJ2-7 and V is TRBV7-2; 8 bases map to TRBD1. The CDR3 consists of 15 residues. Germline V gives CDR1 SGHTA, CDR2 FQGNSA. V lost 1 base to trimming and J lost 3 bases; unmatched junction nucleotides: 5. The CDR3 DNA reads TGTGCCAGCAGCTTAGATCGCGGGACAGGCTACGAGCAGTACTTC. Translated, it gives CASSLDRGTGYEQYF.

The V and J genes are TRBV6-5 and TRBJ2-7, with TRBD2 identical over 11 bases. Unmatched junction bases numbered 7, after V lost 2 bases and J lost 7 bases. The CDR3 contains 15 residues. Germline assignment: CDR1 MNHEY and CDR2 SVGAGI. The CDR3 DNA is TGTGCCAGCAGTTACGGGACTAGCGGTCTCGGGGAGCAGTACTTC. Protein sequence: CASSYGTSGLGEQYF.

This rearrangement joins TRBV30 to TRBJ2-3; 9 positions agree with TRBD2. Trimming removed 2 bases from V and 7 bases from J; junction bases left unmatched: 7. Germline V gives CDR1 GTSNPN, CDR2 SVGIG (reference sequence). This CDR3 has 14 residues. CDR3 loop: CAWSLTSGKNTQYF. The CDR3 DNA is TGTGCCTGGAGTCTGACTAGCGGTAAGAATACGCAGTATTTT.

CDR3 amino acids: CASSPSNGGGTGTGELFF. CDR3 DNA: TGTGCCAGCTCACCATCAAATGGCGGGGGAACGGGTACCGGGGAGCTGTTTTTT. The chain combines TRBV18 with TRBJ2-2; TRBD2 matches at 7 bases. The CDR3 is 18 residues long. The J segment lost 5 bases and the V segment lost 2 bases, leaving 14 bases of the junction unmatched. CDR1 and CDR2 (germline): KGHSH, LQKENI.

This chain connects TRBV29-1 to TRBJ2-2; possibly TRBD1 for D (5 bases). Trimming stripped 7 bases from V and 4 bases from J, with 13 bases between. The CDR3 extends over 13 amino acids. CDR1 and CDR2 (germline): SQVTM, ANQGSEA. The CDR3 loop reads CSAERQSTGELFF. The CDR3 coding sequence is TGCAGCGCAGAGAGACAGTCCACCGGGGAGCTGTTTTTT.

The chain is built from TRBV18 and TRBJ2-1; D is ambiguous. The CDR3 spans 13 residues. V was shortened by 3 bases and J by 10 bases, with 13 bases between the two germline ends. Germline CDR1 KGHSH, CDR2 LQKENI. The CDR3 is CASSPSLDTEQFF. CDR3 DNA sequence: TGTGCCAGCTCACCGAGCCTTGACACCGAGCAGTTCTTC. Supplemented by reference TRBV18 and TRBJ2-1, the full variable domain reads NAGVMQNPRHLVRRRGQEARLRCSPMKGHSHVYWYRQLPEEGLKFMVYLQKENIIDESGMPKERFSAEFPKEGPSILRIQQVVRGDSAAYFCASSPSLDTEQFFGPGTRLTVL.

This chain links TRBV19 with TRBJ1-5, with a weak D call TRBD1 (5 bases). The CDR3 has 13 residues. V was trimmed by 3 bases and J by 5 bases, leaving 8 bases between them. The germline V gene encodes CDR1 LNHDA and CDR2 SQIVND (reference sequence). CDR3 bases: TGTGCCAGTAGTATCACAGGTGATCAGCCCCAGCATTTT. Protein sequence: CASSITGDQPQHF.

The chain uses TRBV19 and TRBJ1-1, with D possibly matching TRBD1 (6 bases). Germline lookup yields CDR1 LNHDA and CDR2 SQIVND (reference sequence). The CDR3 contains 15 residues. The germline V and J ends were trimmed by 3 bases and 4 bases, with 15 bases remaining between them. The CDR3 protein is CASSMKGRGSTEAFF. CDR3 nucleotide sequence: TGTGCCAGTAGTATGAAGGGAAGGGGGAGCACTGAAGCTTTCTTT.

The chain employs TRBV7-8 and TRBJ2-1; tentatively, D is TRBD1 (5 bases). Trimming took off 5 bases at V and 6 bases at J, with 11 bases between the two ends. CDR1 is SGHVS and CDR2 is FQNEAQ in the germline V gene. The length of the CDR3 is 13 residues. CDR3 bases: TGTGCCAGCAGCCACCAGGGTTTCAATGAGCAGTTCTTC. As protein: CASSHQGFNEQFF.